This TCR beta chain was profiled in a study of blood T cell repertoires in COVID-19. Study summary: Collection of acute and convalescent COVID-19 samples took place in the United States, Italy and Spain. Sources were T cells, B-cell-depleted T cells, or PBMCs; the material itself was cDNA or gDNA.

The CDR3 loop spans 15 amino acids. Looked up from germline, CDR1 is LNHNV and CDR2 is YYDKDF (reference sequence). Between the trimmed V and J ends, which lost 5 bases and 1 base, there was a span of 13 bases. In the study's own analysis: Estimated nucleated cell counts came from reference gene primer amplification. Using immunoSEQ multiplex PCR, the repertoire was profiled, and TCRdb retains in-frame clones only, with some absent. V and J calls and clone size are given by that table; D and trimming were obtained from the DNA. Among about 200,000 clones listed, around 83% were seen once. This sequence joins TRBV15 and TRBJ2-3; D might be TRBD1 (6 bases). The clonotype was recovered from a human donor in a cohort sampled during active COVID-19. The sequenced sample consisted of peripheral blood. DNA for the CDR3: TGTGCCACCAGCTTAGGGGGTAGCGGCACAGATACGCAGTATTTT. This encodes CATSLGGSGTDTQYF.